This passage covers 27 T cell receptor beta chains from one sample sequenced in a study of blood T cell repertoires in COVID-19. Generated by immunoSEQ multiplex PCR, the TCRdb table keeps only in-frame clones and is missing some. Of under 300,000 clones in the sample, just over 90% were seen once. The sample was PBMCs or T cells enriched from blood (not recorded which). These receptors came from a woman aged 18-35 years who had recovered from COVID-19.

This rearrangement joins TRBV21-1 to TRBJ1-5; the table's D call TRBD1 went unverified against the DNA. TRBV21-1 is an annotated pseudogene. The CDR3 sequence is 20 residues long. Here the CDR3 reads CASSIKFPKAGTGSNQPQHF. The CDR3 coding sequence is TGTGCCAGCAGCATTAAGTTTCCCAAGGCCGGGACAGGGAGCAATCAGCCCCAGCATTTT.

The gene calls are TRBV4-2 and TRBJ2-7; D gene unclear. This CDR3 region has 14 residues. Trimming took off 5 bases at V and 3 bases at J, with 14 bases between the two ends. Germline CDR1 reads LGHNA; CDR2 reads YNFKEQ. The CDR3 sequence is CASSATGFNYEQYF. The DNA of the CDR3 is TGTGCCAGCAGCGCGACTGGTTTTAACTACGAGCAGTACTTC.

The V call is TRBV11-3, the J call TRBJ1-3; the match to TRBD1 covers 7 bases. The CDR3 totals 20 residues. The V and J ends lost 0 bases and 0 bases, in that order; junction bases with no gene match: 14. The germline gives CDR1 SGHNT, CDR2 YENEEA. In nucleotides, the CDR3 is TGTGCCAGCAGCTTAGAAGTAATGGGGGACAGTCCTCTCTCTGGAAACACCATATATTTT. Translating it yields CASSLEVMGDSPLSGNTIYF. Complete variable domain (other parts from reference TRBV11-3 and TRBJ1-3): EAGVVQSPRYKIIEKKQPVAFWCNPISGHNTLYWYLQNLGQGPELLIRYENEEAVDDSQLPKDRFSAERLKGVDSTLKIQPAELGDSAVYLCASSLEVMGDSPLSGNTIYFGEGSWLTVV.

This clone was observed once. The rearrangement uses TRBV19 and TRBJ1-2, with D maybe TRBD1 (6 bases). This CDR3 contains 14 residues. In germline, CDR1 is LNHDA, CDR2 SQIVND (reference sequence). V lost 3 bases and J 4 bases, leaving 12 bases between the germline ends. The CDR3 nucleotides read TGTGCCAGTAGTATGGCAGGGGACCTCTATGGCTACACCTTC. It encodes CASSMAGDLYGYTF.

This clone appeared a few times. This sequence joins TRBV5-1 and TRBJ1-2; D perhaps matches TRBD1 (6 bases). This CDR3 region has 16 residues. Germline loops: CDR1 SGHRS, CDR2 YFSETQ. V was trimmed by 1 base and J by 1 base, leaving 14 bases between them. CDR3 sequence reads: CASSLFSGEINYGYTF. Here the CDR3 DNA reads TGCGCCAGCAGCTTGTTCTCAGGGGAGATTAACTATGGCTACACCTTC.

The chain is built from TRBV24-1 and TRBJ1-2; D is unresolved. Germline V gene sequence: CDR1 KGHDR, CDR2 SFDVKD. The CDR3 length is 13 residues. V gave up 5 bases and J gave up 7 bases, with 13 bases separating them. Written as DNA, the CDR3 is TGTGCCACCAGTGGGTTGGCAGGTCGTGGCTACACCTTC. It translates to CATSGLAGRGYTF.

The chain is built from TRBV4-2 and TRBJ2-1; unclear D gene. The CDR3 has 13 residues. The germline V and J ends were trimmed by 3 bases and 3 bases, with 6 bases remaining between them. The V gene's germline CDR1 is LGHNA and CDR2 YNFKEQ. The CDR3 DNA reads TGTGCCAGCAGCCAGAGCATCTACAATGAGCAGTTCTTC. It translates to CASSQSIYNEQFF.

The gene calls are TRBV5-4 and TRBJ1-6, with D unclear. V was pared by 1 base and J by 9 bases, with 11 bases between. CDR1 SGHNT and CDR2 YYREEE come from the germline V gene (reference sequence). This CDR3 spans 14 amino acids. The CDR3 reads CASSLRQAPSPLHF. The CDR3 region has the DNA TGTGCCAGCAGCTTGCGTCAGGCTCCTTCACCCCTCCACTTT.

This chain joins TRBV6-5 and TRBJ1-4; D possibly corresponds to TRBD1 (5 bases). Germline CDR1 is MNHEY and CDR2 is SVGAGI. This CDR3 contains 14 residues. The V end was cut by 2 bases, the J end by 6 bases, with 10 bases between. The CDR3 protein is CASSYGGGDEKLFF. CDR3 nucleotides: TGTGCCAGCAGTTACGGCGGGGGGGATGAAAAACTGTTTTTT.

This clone was recorded only once. V usage is TRBV25-1 and J usage is TRBJ1-6; 10 bases match TRBD1. The CDR3 covers 17 residues. Losses at the gene ends were 7 bases for V and 8 bases for J; bases not matched to a gene: 14. Looked up from germline, CDR1 is MGHDK and CDR2 is SYGVNS. The CDR3 DNA reads TGTGCCAGCACCCCCAAGACAGGGGGCTTTCTGGATTCACCCCTCCACTTT. Its translation is CASTPKTGGFLDSPLHF.

The chain employs TRBV4-1 and TRBJ1-1; D gene uncertain. This CDR3 is built from 14 residues. V lost 3 bases to trimming and J lost 1 base, with 9 bases between them. The germline CDR1 and CDR2 sequences are MGHRA and YSYEKL. The CDR3 sequence is CASSHVQENTEAFF. CDR3 bases: TGCGCCAGCAGCCATGTCCAGGAGAACACTGAAGCTTTCTTT.

The chain links TRBV3-1 (or the pseudogene TRBV3-2) to TRBJ1-6; a weak D match, TRBD1 (5 bases). Germline V gene data show CDR1 as LGHDT and CDR2 as YNNKEL (reference sequence). This CDR3 region has 14 residues. V gave up 3 bases and J gave up 4 bases, with 7 bases separating them. CDR3 coding DNA: TGTGCCAGCAGCCAGGGACTTTATAATTCACCCCTCCACTTT. It yields the protein CASSQGLYNSPLHF.

This sequence joins TRBV25-1 and TRBJ2-3; 7 positions agree with TRBD1. This CDR3 region has 15 residues. The ends lost 2 bases at V and 4 bases at J; junction bases unmatched: 6. Germline assignment: CDR1 MGHDK and CDR2 SYGVNS. In DNA form, the CDR3 reads TGTGCCAGCAGTGAACAGGGGGATATAGCAGATACGCAGTATTTT. It translates to CASSEQGDIADTQYF.

The chain couples TRBV5-1 to TRBJ2-3, with 7 bases matching TRBD2. CDR1 SGHRS and CDR2 YFSETQ come from the germline V gene. This CDR3 comprises 17 residues. J gave up 2 bases and V 0 bases, and 9 bases lay outside the gene matches. This chain's CDR3 is CASSLALGSGYTDTQYF. The CDR3 DNA reads TGCGCCAGCAGCTTGGCCCTAGGTAGCGGGTACACAGATACGCAGTATTTT.

This sequence joins TRBV7-2 and TRBJ2-2, with 8 bases fitting TRBD2. Germline V CDR1 and CDR2: SGHTA, FQGNSA. Trimming at V came to 5 bases and at J to 1 base, leaving 3 bases not matched to a gene. The CDR3 loop spans 15 amino acids. CDR3 coding DNA: TGTGCCAGCAGCGGGGGACTAGTGAACACCGGGGAGCTGTTTTTT. Translated, it gives CASSGGLVNTGELFF.

DNA of the CDR3: TGTGCCAGCAGCTTACAGGGCGTCGGAAACACCATATATTTT. This sequence encodes CASSLQGVGNTIYF. This sequence joins TRBV7-2 and TRBJ1-3, with TRBD1 as a possible D gene (5 bases). The CDR3 contains 14 residues. CDR1 and CDR2 (germline): SGHTA, FQGNSA. Trimming pared 2 bases from V and 4 bases from J, leaving 9 bases between.

The chain has TRBV18 and TRBJ1-1; TRBD1 might be the D (5 bases). The CDR3 contains 15 residues. Germline V CDR1 and CDR2: KGHSH, LQKENI. V gave up 2 bases and J gave up 1 base, with 11 bases separating them. CDR3 amino acids: CASSPSAGRNTEAFF. The CDR3 bases are TGTGCCAGCTCACCATCGGCAGGGCGGAACACTGAAGCTTTCTTT.

This rearrangement joins TRBV5-8 to TRBJ2-3, with 10 bases identical to TRBD2. Trimming cost V 2 bases and J 1 base; bases outside gene matches: 13. From germline, CDR1 is SGHTS and CDR2 YDEGEE. This CDR3 region has 19 residues. Written as DNA, the CDR3 is TGTGCCAGCAGCTTTGGACTAGCGGAATTCAAAGTGGGCACAGATACGCAGTATTTT. Amino acids: CASSFGLAEFKVGTDTQYF.

This clone was observed a single time. The chain recombines TRBV9 with TRBJ1-1; perhaps TRBD1 as D (6 bases). V gave up 4 bases and J gave up 3 bases, with 13 bases separating them. The CDR3 has 14 residues. The germline V gene has CDR1 SGDLS and CDR2 YYNGEE. DNA of the CDR3: TGTGCCAGCAGCCAGGACAGCTTGTACACTGAAGCTTTCTTT. It encodes CASSQDSLYTEAFF. Full variable domain (rest looked up from reference TRBV9 and TRBJ1-1): DSGVTQTPKHLITATGQRVTLRCSPRSGDLSVYWYQQSLDQGLQFLIQYYNGEERAKGNILERFSAQQFPDLHSELNLSSLELGDSALYFCASSQDSLYTEAFFGQGTRLTVV.

Only a few counts were recorded for this clone. The rearrangement uses TRBV9 and TRBJ1-1, with D hard to call. The CDR3 length is 15 residues. Germline loops: CDR1 SGDLS, CDR2 YYNGEE. With 4 bases removed from V and 4 bases from J, the gap between germline ends came to 17 bases. The CDR3 loop is CASSSAGSRVTEAFF. CDR3 DNA sequence: TGTGCCAGCAGCTCTGCCGGCAGTCGGGTCACTGAAGCTTTCTTT.

The rearrangement links TRBV11-3 to TRBJ1-3; possibly TRBD1 for D (6 bases). The V end was cut by 5 bases, the J end by 2 bases, with 10 bases between. The V gene's germline CDR1 is SGHNT and CDR2 YENEEA. The CDR3 has 14 residues. The CDR3 DNA sequence: TGTGCCAGCAGCCAAACAGGGACTGGAAACACCATATATTTT. It codes for CASSQTGTGNTIYF.

The chain joins TRBV11-3 to TRBJ1-1; maybe TRBD1 (6 bases). The CDR3 contains 13 residues. CDR1 is SGHNT, CDR2 YENEEA, per germline. Trimming removed 5 bases at V and 8 bases at J, with 15 bases between. The CDR3 DNA is TGTGCCAGCAGCACAACACAGGGTTCCGAAGCTTTCTTT. Its protein product is CASSTTQGSEAFF.

J is TRBJ2-7 and V is TRBV3-1 (or the pseudogene TRBV3-2), with 7 bases matching TRBD1. Germline CDR1 LGHDT, CDR2 YNNKEL (reference sequence). V trimming: 1 base; J trimming: 4 bases; junction bases outside the gene matches: 10. The CDR3 contains 16 residues. The CDR3 DNA is TGTGCCAGCAGCCAAGTCGGCCGAGACAGGGTATACGAGCAGTACTTC. Amino acids: CASSQVGRDRVYEQYF.

This chain connects TRBV5-4 to TRBJ2-7; D gene uncertain. Germline CDR1 is SGHNT and CDR2 is YYREEE (reference sequence). Deletions cut 3 bases from V and 6 bases from J, with 16 bases between. This CDR3 is 14 amino acids long. This CDR3 reads CASSSGSPDREQYF. For the CDR3, the DNA is TGTGCCAGCAGCTCAGGCAGCCCCGACCGCGAGCAGTACTTC.

CDR3 sequence reads: CASSLSQGIPEAFF. The CDR3 DNA follows: TGTGCCAGCAGCTTGTCACAGGGGATACCTGAAGCTTTCTTT. The chain is built from TRBV7-9 and TRBJ1-1; the match to TRBD1 covers 7 bases. CDR1 and CDR2 (germline): SEHNR, FQNEAQ (reference sequence). This CDR3 comprises 14 residues. V was clipped by 3 bases and J by 6 bases; unmatched bases: 7.

The chain combines TRBV2 with TRBJ2-7, with D possibly being TRBD1 (6 bases). This CDR3 has 14 residues. Germline loops: CDR1 SNHLY, CDR2 FYNNEI. The germline V and J ends were trimmed by 9 bases and 5 bases, with 20 bases remaining between them. The CDR3 nucleotides read TGTGCCAGTACCTCTACAGGGTCAGTGGACGAGCAGTACTTC. Its protein product is CASTSTGSVDEQYF.

This clone came up a few times. V is TRBV25-1 and J is TRBJ1-1; D possibly corresponds to TRBD1 (5 bases). The germline V gene encodes CDR1 MGHDK and CDR2 SYGVNS. The CDR3 covers 18 residues. Trimming removed 3 bases from V and 4 bases from J, with 24 bases in between. The CDR3 reads CASSDLNPTDWGGTEAFF. The DNA for the CDR3 is TGTGCCAGCAGTGATCTTAATCCGACGGACTGGGGGGGCACTGAAGCTTTCTTT.